The T cell receptor (beta chain) described here comes from a study of T cells after yellow fever vaccination. Trimming cost V 0 bases and J 5 bases; bases outside gene matches: 14. The CDR3 has 19 amino acids. Germline V gene sequence: CDR1 LGHNA, CDR2 YSLEER. TCRdb independently ran MiXCR on the 5' RACE reads; one entry per CDR3 protein. Among 300,000 to 400,000 distinct CDR3 sequences listed, approximately 4.2% were seen once. This chain connects TRBV4-3 to TRBJ1-4; 8 nucleotides align to TRBD1. The sequence was collected from a man younger than 30 who received the YFV17D yellow fever vaccine. Sequences were derived from PBMCs, sampled 5 days after the yellow fever booster vaccination. The CDR3 loop reads CASSQELKTAGQANEKLFF. The CDR3, as DNA: TGCGCCAGCAGCCAAGAATTAAAGACGGCGGGACAGGCGAATGAAAAACTGTTTTTT.